This section outlines one TCR beta chain sequence together with its context. The sample holds a few counts of this clone. Its cognate antigen has yet to be identified. No base qualities exist here, and no much larger clone lies one base off it. These data originate in a study of blood T cell repertoires in COVID-19 (dated by TCRdb to 2020 to 2021). With respect to the entire study: Collaborator samples came from the United States, Italy and Spain and covered acute and convalescent phases of COVID-19. Samples were obtained from the ongoing ImmuneRACE study (first 160 participants) and from about 1,300 subjects provided by 6 global collaborators. Where HLA class I and class II types were available, the types were taken from metadata supplied by the sample provider, not from assay-based typing. The repertoires were made available in a free public database intended to serve as a resource for research on the immune response to SARS-CoV-2. A de-identified subject ID, COVID-19 status, age in years and sex were almost always included in the sample metadata. The dataset comprised deeply sampled blood TCRbeta repertoires from subjects exposed to, actively infected with, or recovered from COVID-19. The material from the prospective study consisted of cDNA or gDNA derived from T cells, B-cell-depleted T cells, or PBMCs.

Relative to germline, V is 9 bases shorter and J is 3 bases shorter, with 12 bases between their ends. Based on the germline V gene, the CDR1 and CDR2 sequences are SNHLY and FYNNEI. The CDR3, from cysteine to phenylalanine, totals 12 residues. Only the CDR3 DNA stays, 36 bases, in frame from base 1. Each collaborating institution followed its own protocols to collect whole blood in K2EDTA tubes. Collaborator samples were shipped for TCRbeta analysis as frozen whole blood, isolated PBMCs, or DNA extracted from either sample type. General findings and caveats noted by the study authors: The amount of clinical and demographic metadata varied by source and participant and was provided uncurated.

The immunoSEQ Assay, a bias-controlled multiplex PCR, was used to amplify TCRbeta CDR3 regions from genomic DNA. From the authors' description of their analysis: The number of nucleated cells in each sample was estimated by amplification of reference gene primers within the assay. To quantify the absolute abundance of each unique TCRbeta CDR3 rearrangement, sequence reads were collapsed and filtered. For each sample, productive Simpson clonality was calculated as the square root of Simpson's diversity index across productive rearrangements. Here the immuneACCESS table is served through TCRdb, limited to in-frame sequences with V and J called. Missing clones are a known gap in these copies; in checked studies unresolved V genes cover under half, and the rest lacks a known reason. V and J calls plus clone size are reproduced from that table; the DNA served to infer D and trimming. The table for this sample lists roughly 150,000 clones; roughly three quarters of them were counted only once. Around 8.7% of the sample rests with the top ten.

The chain is encoded by TRBV2 joined to TRBJ2-7; the D gene remains uncertain. This TCR was sampled from a man aged 50-60 years with active or convalescent COVID-19. Material for sequencing was peripheral blood. The CDR3 has the sequence CASRRVDYEQYF. The DNA is as follows: TGTGCCAGTCGCCGGGTCGACTACGAGCAGTACTTC.